This T cell receptor beta chain emerged from a study of T cells in Graves' hyperthyroidism and ophthalmopathy. General study results and limits: Stable hyperthyroidism was told apart from ophthalmopathy by a model built on 13 V-J features.

Amplification targeted TCR beta CDR3 regions from RNA transcripts. The study used the HTBI primer set for a first-round RT-PCR of the TCR CDR3. A single record per CDR3 protein comes from TCRdb applying MiXCR to the multiplex PCR reads. Of some 350,000 distinct CDR3 sequences listed, roughly 13% are singletons. This clonotype was seen ten or more times. Its antigen is not known. This CDR3 contains 15 residues. The germline CDR1 and CDR2 sequences are MNHEY and SMNVEV (reference sequence). The V and J ends lost 6 bases and 0 bases, in that order; junction bases with no gene match: 4. The clonotype was recovered from a woman aged 40-49 years with Graves' ophthalmopathy. The V call is TRBV27, the J call TRBJ2-2; 7 nucleotides align to TRBD1. Sequencing was done on a sample of blood. The CDR3: CASRKGASNTGELFF. The CDR3 DNA reads as TGTGCCAGCAGAAAGGGGGCTTCGAACACCGGGGAGCTGTTTTTT.